The 22 T cell receptor beta chains below all came from one sample that was sequenced in a study of T-cell memory formation after mild COVID-19. Each CDR3 protein gets one entry after TCRdb re-called the 5' RACE reads with MiXCR. The sample holds around 320,000 distinct CDR3 sequences; around 28% are singletons and the top ten take approximately 15%. The specimen sequenced was PBMCs or a T cell subset sorted from them (not recorded which). The receptors stem from an adult woman who had mild COVID-19 (a few samples of this study predate the infection). Cell type and time point are not known.

The chain has TRBV5-1 and TRBJ1-5, with D perhaps matching TRBD1 (6 bases). The CDR3 extends over 15 amino acids. Germline values: CDR1 SGHRS, CDR2 YFSETQ. V was pared by 4 bases and J by 0 bases, with 11 bases between. Written as DNA, the CDR3 is TGCGCCAGCAGCCCGTCGGGGGCTAGCAATCAGCCCCAGCATTTT. Translating it yields CASSPSGASNQPQHF.

This clonotype was detected only a few times. This chain uses TRBV18 with TRBJ1-4, with unresolved D. Trimming pared 2 bases from V and 8 bases from J, leaving 12 bases between. Germline assignment: CDR1 KGHSH and CDR2 LQKENI. The CDR3 is 14 amino acids. CDR3 coding DNA: TGTGCCAGCTCACCAGCGGGGAAAAGGGAAAAACTGTTTTTT. Protein product: CASSPAGKREKLFF.

This rearrangement joins TRBV5-1 to TRBJ1-6, with 7 bases identical to TRBD1. This CDR3 region has 15 residues. Trimming removed 2 bases from V and 4 bases from J; junction bases left unmatched: 3. CDR1 and CDR2 (germline): SGHRS, YFSETQ. The DNA of the CDR3 is TGCGCCAGCAGCTTTCAGGGGGGGTATAATTCACCCCTCCACTTT. As protein: CASSFQGGYNSPLHF.

The V call is TRBV4-2, the J call TRBJ2-2; 14 nucleotides agree with TRBD2. CDR1 and CDR2 from the germline V gene are LGHNA and YNFKEQ. CDR3 length equals 18 residues. Trimming at V came to 0 bases and at J to 4 bases, leaving 4 bases not matched to a gene. The CDR3 protein is CASSQDGTSGGPTGELFF. Here the CDR3 DNA reads TGTGCCAGCAGCCAAGACGGGACTAGCGGGGGCCCCACCGGGGAGCTGTTTTTT.

This clonotype was counted only a few times. V is TRBV20-1 and J is TRBJ2-2; D may be TRBD1 (5 bases). CDR3 length equals 12 residues. Germline values: CDR1 DFQATT, CDR2 SNEGSKA (reference sequence). The germline V and J ends were trimmed by 3 bases and 3 bases, with 5 bases remaining between them. This chain's CDR3 is CSARTDTGELFF. In nucleotides, the CDR3 is TGCAGTGCTAGGACAGACACCGGGGAGCTGTTTTTT.

The chain is built from TRBV10-3 and TRBJ1-4, with TRBD1 identical over 7 bases. The CDR3 runs 17 residues. J gave up 7 bases and V 4 bases, and 15 bases lay outside the gene matches. Germline V CDR1 and CDR2: ENHRY, SYGVKD. CDR3 nucleotide sequence: TGTGCCATCAGTGGGGACAGCCAGGGCCCCATTGGTGAAAAACTGTTTTTT. As protein: CAISGDSQGPIGEKLFF.

Only a few counts were recorded for this clonotype. The chain recombines TRBV9 with TRBJ2-2; D not certain. Germline CDR1 is SGDLS and CDR2 is YYNGEE. The CDR3 runs 15 residues. The ends were cut back, 0 bases at V and 5 bases at J, with 11 bases in the middle. DNA of the CDR3: TGTGCCAGCAGCGTAGCGCCAACCACGACCGGGGAGCTGTTTTTT. Its translation: CASSVAPTTTGELFF.

V gene TRBV19 combines with J gene TRBJ1-2, with 8 positions matching TRBD1. Germline values: CDR1 LNHDA, CDR2 SQIVND (reference sequence). The CDR3 consists of 15 residues. V was clipped by 4 bases and J by 4 bases; unmatched bases: 8. The CDR3 reads CASSNPGQVIYGYTF. The CDR3 DNA follows: TGTGCCAGTAGTAACCCGGGACAGGTGATCTATGGCTACACCTTC.

The chain couples TRBV20-1 to TRBJ2-7; tentatively, D is TRBD2 (7 bases). CDR1 is DFQATT, CDR2 SNEGSKA, per germline (reference sequence). The V end was cut by 1 base, the J end by 0 bases, with 13 bases between. This CDR3 has 15 amino acids. CDR3 region: CSARVRGGNSYEQYF. CDR3 bases: TGCAGTGCTAGAGTGAGGGGGGGAAACTCCTACGAGCAGTACTTC.

This sequence joins TRBV3-1 and TRBJ2-3; D possibly uses TRBD1 or TRBD2 (5 bases each). Germline loops: CDR1 LGHDT, CDR2 YNNKEL (reference sequence). Trimming took 3 bases from V and 5 from J, leaving 18 bases between them. The CDR3 runs to 16 residues. DNA for the CDR3: TGTGCCAGCAGCCAGCAACCGAGGGGCGGTATAGATACGCAGTATTTT. Protein product: CASSQQPRGGIDTQYF.

This chain connects TRBV29-1 to TRBJ2-7; 8 positions match TRBD1. The CDR3 spans 13 residues. Germline loops: CDR1 SQVTM, CDR2 ANQGSEA. V shed 3 bases and J 3 bases; nucleotides not matched to a gene: 4. The CDR3 region is CSVETGDDYEQYF. DNA of the CDR3: TGCAGCGTTGAGACAGGGGATGACTACGAGCAGTACTTC.

The chain combines TRBV2 with TRBJ2-1; D not resolved. Germline values: CDR1 SNHLY, CDR2 FYNNEI. The V and J ends lost 7 bases and 5 bases respectively, with 6 bases between them. CDR3 length equals 11 residues. The chain's CDR3 is CASTEDNEQFF. As DNA, the CDR3 is TGTGCCAGCACTGAGGACAATGAGCAGTTCTTC.

This clonotype has only a few counts. The chain is built from TRBV7-7 and TRBJ2-3; D call uncertain. V was pared by 3 bases and J by 0 bases, with 10 bases between. This CDR3 region has 15 residues. Germline lookup yields CDR1 SSHAT and CDR2 FNYEAQ (reference sequence). CDR3 loop: CASSFTTSSTDTQYF. CDR3 DNA: TGTGCCAGCAGCTTTACTACTTCTAGCACAGATACGCAGTATTTT.

This clonotype has just a few counts. The rearrangement uses TRBV7-8 and TRBJ1-5; D ambiguous. The germline V gene encodes CDR1 SGHVS and CDR2 FQNEAQ. The V gene lost 1 base and the J gene lost 5 bases, with 9 bases spanning the gap. The CDR3 length is 14 residues. Written as DNA, the CDR3 is TGTGCCAGCAGCTTAGAGGCCCTCGATCAGCCCCAGCATTTT. It yields the protein CASSLEALDQPQHF.

This clonotype was recorded at least ten times. The chain carries TRBV12-3 or TRBV12-4 and TRBJ2-1; 8 bases agree with TRBD2. This CDR3 region has 13 residues. The V and J ends lost 9 bases and 3 bases, in that order; junction bases with no gene match: 4. DNA for the CDR3: TGTGCCAGTAGGACTAGCCGCTACAATGAGCAGTTCTTC. Residues: CASRTSRYNEQFF.

The chain combines TRBV7-9 with TRBJ1-1; D is undetermined. V gave up 1 base and J gave up 3 bases, with 9 bases separating them. The CDR3 sequence is 14 residues long. From germline, CDR1 is SEHNR and CDR2 FQNEAQ (reference sequence). In DNA, the CDR3 is TGTGCCAGCAGCTTAGACGGATCCCACACTGAAGCTTTCTTT. It yields the protein CASSLDGSHTEAFF.

This clonotype was counted at least ten times. One end of the junction varies from germline; a read error may be responsible. The rearrangement uses TRBV7-2 and TRBJ2-5; 13 bases map to TRBD2. Germline V gene lookup returns CDR1 SGHTA and CDR2 FQGNSA. The length of the CDR3 is 15 residues. The CDR3 is CASSLGLAGQETQYF. The CDR3 DNA is TGCGCCAGCAGCTTGGGACTAGCGGGGCAAGAGACCCAGTACTTC.

This clonotype appeared a few times. The rearrangement joins TRBV15 to TRBJ2-5; D uncertain. Germline values: CDR1 LNHNV, CDR2 YYDKDF (reference sequence). Trimming removed 3 bases at V and 4 bases at J, with 12 bases between. The CDR3 has 14 amino acids. The CDR3 region has the DNA TGTGCCACCAGCAGTTCGGCAGCGACAGAGACCCAGTACTTC. Translating it yields CATSSSAATETQYF.

V usage is TRBV10-3 and J usage is TRBJ1-2; TRBD1 matches 8 bases. This CDR3 region has 14 residues. Germline loops: CDR1 ENHRY, CDR2 SYGVKD. Trimming cost V 7 bases and J 5 bases; bases outside gene matches: 9. The CDR3 nucleotides are TGTGCCATCACCCAAGGACAGGGCCTTTATGGCTACACCTTC. This codes for CAITQGQGLYGYTF.

The V gene is TRBV9, the J gene TRBJ2-2, with D uncertain. Trimming shortened V by 1 base and J by 1 base, and 11 bases separated the two germline ends. The CDR3 has 16 amino acids. Germline-derived CDR1 and CDR2 are SGDLS and YYNGEE. The CDR3 spells CASSVRGYQNTGELFF. In nucleotides, the CDR3 is TGTGCCAGCAGCGTAAGAGGCTACCAGAACACCGGGGAGCTGTTTTTT. Combining the CDR3 with reference TRBV9 and TRBJ2-2 gives the whole variable domain DSGVTQTPKHLITATGQRVTLRCSPRSGDLSVYWYQQSLDQGLQFLIQYYNGEERAKGNILERFSAQQFPDLHSELNLSSLELGDSALYFCASSVRGYQNTGELFFGEGSRLTVL.

This sequence joins TRBV7-9 and TRBJ2-3; no clear D gene. The ends were cut back, 0 bases at V and 1 base at J, with 14 bases in the middle. In germline, CDR1 is SEHNR, CDR2 FQNEAQ (reference sequence). This CDR3 spans 17 amino acids. The CDR3 loop is CASSLALAVDGTDTQYF. The CDR3, as DNA: TGTGCCAGCAGCTTAGCGCTTGCGGTCGATGGCACAGATACGCAGTATTTT.

This clonotype was picked up a small number of times. The rearrangement uses TRBV20-1 and TRBJ1-1, with D tentatively TRBD1 (6 bases). CDR1 is DFQATT, CDR2 SNEGSKA, per germline (reference sequence). Trimming shortened V by 2 bases and J by 4 bases, and 14 bases separated the two germline ends. CDR3 length: 14 amino acids. This CDR3 reads CSARTGHRGTEAFF. The DNA of the CDR3 is TGCAGTGCTAGAACAGGGCACCGTGGCACTGAAGCTTTCTTT.